The rows below give T cell receptor beta chains drawn from one sample of a study of T cell repertoires in cytomegalovirus infection. TCRdb processed the reads anew with MiXCR; each CDR3 protein has one entry. Of almost 300,000 distinct CDR3 sequences in the sample, around 9.6% were seen once. Sequencing was carried out using PBMCs. These receptors came from a human donor in good health (CMV status not recorded). Some clones in this sample may be carry-over from other donors' samples. The CDR3 runs from the conserved cysteine through the conserved F or W. Fields, in order: V gene, CDR3 protein.

TRBV27	CASSLSPNLGVTGELFF
TRBV7-2	CASSLGWGPYEQYF
TRBV28	CACTRGGVQPQHF
TRBV28	CASSLPNQETQYF
TRBV7-2	CASSLRWTGGYGYTF
TRBV7-2	CASSAFNYGYTF
TRBV28	CASSRTVVSEKLFF
TRBV19	CASSEEGRGPDTQYF
TRBV6-2/TRBV6-3	CASSYEGARNGPQHF
TRBV7-2	CASSGLAGVYNEQFF
TRBV2	CASSVLGRQSTGELFF
TRBV9	CASSVTSGGKETQYF
TRBV25-1	CASKRGDRYGYTF
TRBV27	CASRRDRGLSLEAFF
TRBV28	CASSWRRYNEKLFF
TRBV19	CASTAGTGGSYEQYF
TRBV11-1	CASSSRRGQETQYF